This T cell receptor (beta chain) was recorded in a study of blood T cell repertoires in COVID-19. Study details: Spain, Italy and the United States supplied samples that represented acute and convalescent COVID-19. Sources were T cells, B-cell-depleted T cells, or PBMCs; the material itself was cDNA or gDNA.

The CDR3 is 13 residues long. Trimming removed 8 bases from V and 4 bases from J, with 12 bases in between. As handled by the study authors: How many nucleated cells were present was estimated from reference gene primer amplification. This table comes from immunoSEQ multiplex PCR, and its TCRdb copy is limited to in-frame clones, with some not included. Clonal size and the V and J genes are those of that table, whereas D and trimming came from the DNA. The sample shows roughly 150,000 clones, approximately 90% of them seen only once. The sequencing input was peripheral blood. V usage is TRBV12-3 or TRBV12-4 and J usage is TRBJ2-1; TRBD1 might be the D (6 bases). This receptor was obtained from an elderly woman with acute or convalescent COVID-19. In DNA, the CDR3 is TGTGCCAGCCAAAACGACAGGTACAATGAGCAGTTCTTC. This encodes CASQNDRYNEQFF.